This T cell receptor (beta chain) was retrieved from a study of blood T cells in healthy people across ages. Across the study: Template switching picked up about one barcoded beta molecule for each two T cells.

This CDR3 spans 14 amino acids. CDR1 and CDR2 from the germline V gene are SGHTA and FQGNSA. Unmatched junction bases numbered 2, after V lost 1 base and J lost 8 bases. For the second PCR, which ran for roughly 7 to 11 cycles, a sample-barcoded 5' primer and a J-beta primer mix were used. MiXCR, run by TCRdb on the 5' RACE reads, gives a single entry per CDR3 protein. The data show around 520,000 distinct CDR3 sequences, over 25% seen once. These same records also appear under a second study, on T cells of mothers and their children. That paper adds: Study donors consisted of three healthy Caucasian mothers and their six children. Per 15 ul, 1.5 ug of RNA was used, with all extracted RNA going into cDNA synthesis. Each child gave approximately 2.8 million TCR beta CDR3 reads (each mother, over 9 million).

Material: blood. The chain joins TRBV7-2 to TRBJ2-1; 10 bases fit TRBD2. The TCR was taken from a boy aged 2 to 9 in good health. CDR3 DNA: TGTGCCAGCAGCTTAGTAGGGACTAGCGATGAGCAGTTCTTC. It specifies CASSLVGTSDEQFF.